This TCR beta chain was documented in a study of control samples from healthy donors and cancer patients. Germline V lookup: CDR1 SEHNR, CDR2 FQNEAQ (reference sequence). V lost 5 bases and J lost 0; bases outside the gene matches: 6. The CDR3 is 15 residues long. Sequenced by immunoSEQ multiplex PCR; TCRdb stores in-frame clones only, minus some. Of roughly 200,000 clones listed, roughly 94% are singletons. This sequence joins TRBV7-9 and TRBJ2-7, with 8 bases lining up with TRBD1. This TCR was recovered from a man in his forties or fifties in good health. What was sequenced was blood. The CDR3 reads CASSPRTGFSYEQYV. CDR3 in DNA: TGTGCCAGCAGCCCCCGGACAGGGTTCTCCTACGAGCAGTACGTC.